Shown below are 8 T cell receptor beta chains from a single sample sequenced in a study of shared clonotypes between healthy human individuals. Terminally differentiated effector memory CD45RA+ cells were left out of the naive CD8 fraction, which was CD45RO-negative and positively selected for CCR7. Here immunoSEQ multiplex PCR was the method, and the copy in TCRdb shows in-frame clones only, minus some. This sample has around 1.9 million clones; 93% occur once, and the top ten carry 1.5% to 2%. Material: naive CD8+ T cells from PBMCs. These receptors all stem from a man in his late teens or twenties in good health. Some clones in this sample may be carry-over from other donors' samples.

With respect to this clone: In the same sample, other DNA sequences code for this CDR3. This chain uses TRBV27 with TRBJ1-1; D uncertain. V lost 3 bases and J lost 1, with 9 bases in between. From germline, CDR1 is MNHEY and CDR2 SMNVEV (reference sequence). The CDR3 totals 14 residues. CDR3 residues: CASSLAQGNTEAFF. The CDR3 nucleotides read TGTGCCAGCAGTTTGGCGCAAGGGAACACTGAAGCTTTCTTT.

The count of this clone is one. This rearrangement joins TRBV10-3 to TRBJ2-7; 7 bases map to TRBD2. After removal of 3 bases from V and 1 base from J, the junction contained 3 bases not matched to a gene. The germline CDR1 and CDR2 sequences are ENHRY and SYGVKD. The CDR3 loop spans 14 amino acids. The DNA for the CDR3 is TGTGCCATCAGTGAAGGCGGGGGTTCCTACGAGCAGTACTTC. Translating it yields CAISEGGGSYEQYF.

This clone appeared a single time. The genes are TRBV11-2 and TRBJ1-1, with D uncertain. The V gene's germline CDR1 is SGHAT and CDR2 FQNNGV. Trimming cost V 0 bases and J 5 bases, with 13 bases left between them. The CDR3 sequence is 15 residues long. The CDR3 DNA is TGTGCCAGCAGCTTAGAGGTCTTCGGGAGGACTGAAGCTTTCTTT. This translates into CASSLEVFGRTEAFF.

The chain employs TRBV6-1 and TRBJ1-2; the match to TRBD1 covers 7 bases. The germline gives CDR1 MNHNS, CDR2 SASEGT. After removal of 3 bases from V and 5 bases from J, the junction contained 9 bases not matched to a gene. This CDR3 region has 15 residues. The CDR3 DNA sequence: TGTGCCAGCAGTGAGACAGGGACCTTTTTATATGGCTACACCTTC. Protein product: CASSETGTFLYGYTF.

This clone was observed once. The gene calls are TRBV27 and TRBJ2-1; perhaps TRBD2 as D (5 bases). Germline CDR1 MNHEY, CDR2 SMNVEV (reference sequence). The CDR3 has 15 residues. The germline V and J ends were trimmed by 3 bases and 2 bases, with 11 bases remaining between them. The CDR3 DNA sequence: TGTGCCAGCAGTTTTTACCCGGGAACCTACAATGAGCAGTTCTTC. This translates into CASSFYPGTYNEQFF.

In its sample, this clone was seen once. The chain uses TRBV11-1 and TRBJ2-7; 10 bases fit TRBD2. The CDR3 is made up of 16 amino acids. In germline, CDR1 is SGHAT, CDR2 FQDESV (reference sequence). Unmatched junction bases numbered 5, after V lost 1 base and J lost 2 bases. The CDR3 is CASSLESSGRAYEQYF. The DNA for the CDR3 is TGTGCCAGCAGCTTAGAATCCAGCGGGAGGGCCTACGAGCAGTACTTC.

This clone was seen only a few times. This same CDR3 is encoded by further DNA sequences in the sample. V and J are TRBV5-4 and TRBJ2-1; TRBD2 is a possible D gene (5 bases). Trimming took off 1 base at V and 2 bases at J, with 10 bases between the two ends. Germline-derived CDR1 and CDR2 are SGHNT and YYREEE (reference sequence). The CDR3 extends over 15 amino acids. In nucleotides, the CDR3 is TGTGCCAGCAGCTTGAAGAGGGAAACCTACAATGAGCAGTTCTTC. Protein sequence: CASSLKRETYNEQFF.

The sample holds one count of this clone. V gene TRBV5-4 combines with J gene TRBJ2-7; no firm D call. Germline V gene data show CDR1 as SGHNT and CDR2 as YYREEE (reference sequence). V lost 4 bases and J 5 bases, leaving 13 bases between the germline ends. The length of the CDR3 is 13 residues. CDR3 sequence: CASSAPPGHEQYF. Written as DNA, the CDR3 is TGTGCCAGCAGCGCCCCTCCAGGTCACGAGCAGTACTTC.